Shown below are 10 T cell receptor beta chains from a single sample sequenced in a study of shared clonotypes between healthy human individuals. Only in-frame clones appear in the TCRdb table, and some are missing; sequencing was by immunoSEQ multiplex PCR. Of under 2,500,000 clones detected, approximately 94% appear once; the ten largest clones hold around 0.13%. Sequencing was performed on naive CD4+ T cells sorted from blood. Subset denoted: CD45RA+ positively selected. These receptors all stem from a man younger than 30 in good health.

The chain uses TRBV6-5 and TRBJ1-6; possible D gene TRBD1, 6 bases. Per germline, CDR1 MNHEY and CDR2 SVGAGI. The CDR3 sequence is 15 residues long. V lost 6 bases and J 8 bases, leaving 17 bases between the germline ends. The CDR3: CASRPSQGYHSPLHF. DNA of the CDR3: TGTGCCAGCAGACCCTCACAGGGCTACCATTCACCCCTCCACTTT.

This clone was observed once. This chain connects TRBV14 to TRBJ2-7, with TRBD2 matching 12 bases. V lost 4 bases to trimming and J lost 9 bases; unmatched junction nucleotides: 13. The germline V gene encodes CDR1 SGHDN and CDR2 FVKESK. This CDR3 spans 16 amino acids. This chain's CDR3 is CASSPDKPTSGRRQYF. CDR3 DNA sequence: TGTGCCAGCAGCCCAGATAAGCCGACTAGCGGGAGACGGCAGTACTTC.

This clone has a single count. This CDR3 reads CASSLRERDTIYF. The CDR3 DNA is TGCGCCAGCAGCTTAAGGGAGAGGGACACCATATATTTT. The rearrangement uses TRBV5-1 and TRBJ1-3; D unresolved. Germline assignment: CDR1 SGHRS and CDR2 YFSETQ. The length of the CDR3 is 13 residues. Trimming pared 2 bases from V and 8 bases from J, leaving 11 bases between.

The chain couples TRBV30 to TRBJ1-3; D remains ambiguous. The CDR3 length is 15 residues. Germline CDR1 and CDR2: GTSNPN and SVGIG (reference sequence). V was trimmed by 0 bases and J by 0 bases, leaving 9 bases between them. Here the CDR3 DNA reads TGTGCCTGGAGTGTACTTCCCTTCTCTGGAAACACCATATATTTT. Translating it yields CAWSVLPFSGNTIYF.

The rearrangement joins TRBV5-1 to TRBJ1-2; 8 bases are shared with TRBD1. Germline assignment: CDR1 SGHRS and CDR2 YFSETQ. The V and J ends lost 4 bases and 8 bases, in that order; junction bases with no gene match: 13. CDR3 length equals 15 residues. CDR3 sequence reads: CASSQPSGGEAGYTF. CDR3 nucleotide sequence: TGCGCCAGCAGCCAACCATCAGGGGGCGAGGCCGGCTACACCTTC.

The rearrangement links TRBV27 to TRBJ2-5; TRBD2 matches at 7 bases. There are 15 residues in the CDR3. Trimming removed 2 bases from V and 5 bases from J; junction bases left unmatched: 8. The V gene's germline CDR1 is MNHEY and CDR2 SMNVEV (reference sequence). The CDR3 sequence: CASSLQRGLWETQYF. In DNA, the CDR3 is TGTGCCAGCAGTTTACAGCGGGGACTCTGGGAGACCCAGTACTTC.

The J gene is TRBJ2-3, the V gene TRBV6-7, with 8 bases lining up with TRBD1. TRBV6-7 is sorted into the ORF group, with uncertain function. The CDR3 is 21 residues long. V shed 6 bases and J 0 bases; nucleotides not matched to a gene: 23. The CDR3 protein is CASRSHSRGQPTTSSTDTQYF. The CDR3 DNA reads as TGTGCCAGCAGGTCTCACTCCAGGGGGCAACCGACAACTTCTAGCACAGATACGCAGTATTTT.

This sequence joins TRBV10-3 and TRBJ1-1; 9 bases agree with TRBD1. This CDR3 comprises 19 residues. Germline V gene lookup returns CDR1 ENHRY and CDR2 SYGVKD. The V and J ends lost 3 bases and 3 bases, in that order; junction bases with no gene match: 17. The CDR3 loop reads CAISEGAAPGQGLYTEAFF. The CDR3 bases are TGTGCCATCAGTGAAGGAGCGGCCCCGGGACAGGGTTTGTACACTGAAGCTTTCTTT.

A note on this clone: Other DNA sequences in the sample encode the same CDR3. In DNA, the CDR3 is TGTGCCAGCTCACCGGGACTGGTAGAGACCCAGTACTTC. Amino acid sequence: CASSPGLVETQYF. This chain links TRBV18 with TRBJ2-5, with D possibly matching TRBD2 (6 bases). CDR3 length: 13 amino acids. Germline V CDR1 and CDR2: KGHSH, LQKENI. The V gene lost 3 bases and the J gene lost 4 bases, with 9 bases spanning the gap.

The chain is built from TRBV13 and TRBJ2-7; D ambiguous. The CDR3 has 12 residues. The ends were cut back, 3 bases at V and 6 bases at J, with 9 bases in the middle. Germline lookup yields CDR1 PRHDT and CDR2 FYEKMQ (reference sequence). CDR3 DNA sequence: TGTGCCAGCAGCTTCTCAGGTCTCGAGCAGTACTTC. Its protein product is CASSFSGLEQYF. Full variable domain (outside the CDR3, taken from reference TRBV13 and TRBJ2-7): AAGVIQSPRHLIKEKRETATLKCYPIPRHDTVYWYQQGPGQDPQFLISFYEKMQSDKGSIPDRFSAQQFSDYHSELNMSSLELGDSALYFCASSFSGLEQYFGPGTRLTVT.